This TCR beta chain was identified during a study of blood T cell repertoires in COVID-19. Background on the study: T cells, B-cell-depleted T cells, or PBMCs provided the cDNA or gDNA that served as material.

The CDR3 spans 14 residues. V lost 5 bases, J lost 3 bases, and 5 bases stayed unmatched. From germline, CDR1 is PRHDT and CDR2 FYEKMQ (reference sequence). TCRdb's copy holds only in-frame clones and misses some; the assay was immunoSEQ multiplex PCR. The data contain 54,000 or so clones, around 83% of them singletons. Sequenced material: peripheral blood. This sequence originates from a woman aged 55-70 years with acute or convalescent COVID-19. V and J are TRBV13 and TRBJ1-2, with 8 bases lining up with TRBD1. The CDR3 nucleotides are TGTGCCAGCAGCCGGGACAGGCATCACTATGGCTACACCTTC. It is translated as CASSRDRHHYGYTF.